One and the same sample provided the 12 T cell receptor beta chains below, sequenced in a study of T cell changes during pregnancy in multiple sclerosis. Sequencing was performed with immunoSEQ multiplex PCR; in TCRdb, only in-frame clones are kept and a portion is missing. The sample consists of 37,000 or so clones, approximately 90% of them appearing once. The sample consisted of CD4+ T cells from peripheral blood mononuclear cells, taken in the second trimester of pregnancy. The receptors were sampled from a female donor with multiple sclerosis, enrolled in a pregnancy study.

This chain uses TRBV19 with TRBJ1-4; 8 bases are a match to TRBD1. J gave up 5 bases and V 4 bases, and 6 bases lay outside the gene matches. This CDR3 is built from 15 residues. Germline values: CDR1 LNHDA, CDR2 SQIVND (reference sequence). CDR3 loop: CASSTLQGENEKLFF. As DNA, the CDR3 is TGTGCCAGTAGTACTCTACAGGGGGAAAATGAAAAACTGTTTTTT.

The chain carries TRBV5-1 and TRBJ1-3; D is unclear. CDR3 size: 19 residues. CDR1 is SGHRS and CDR2 is YFSETQ in the germline V gene. V was trimmed by 0 bases and J by 2 bases, leaving 21 bases between them. The CDR3 loop is CASSLALRSEVGAGNTIYF. CDR3 sequence (DNA): TGCGCCAGCAGCTTGGCCTTGAGATCAGAGGTTGGAGCTGGAAACACCATATATTTT.

This chain uses TRBV30 with TRBJ1-3; D call uncertain. V was cut by 4 bases and J by 6 bases, with 13 bases left in between. The CDR3 covers 13 residues. CDR1 and CDR2 from the germline V gene are GTSNPN and SVGIG (reference sequence). The CDR3 region has the DNA TGTGCCTGGACCACTCGGGATCTAAACACCATATATTTT. Translated, it gives CAWTTRDLNTIYF.

The rearrangement joins TRBV29-1 to TRBJ2-7; 11 bases match TRBD1. V lost 5 bases, J lost 2 bases, and 5 bases stayed unmatched. The germline V gene encodes CDR1 SQVTM and CDR2 ANQGSEA. The length of the CDR3 is 14 residues. The CDR3, as DNA: TGCAGCGTTCAACCGGGACAGGGGGCCTACGAGCAGTACTTC. It translates to CSVQPGQGAYEQYF.

The rearrangement joins TRBV19 to TRBJ1-4, with D possibly TRBD1 on 5 matching bases. CDR3 length: 15 residues. With 6 bases removed from V and 4 bases from J, the gap between germline ends came to 15 bases. Germline V CDR1 and CDR2: LNHDA, SQIVND (reference sequence). CDR3 coding DNA: TGTGCCAGTAGGAGGACTAAAGGGGATAATGAAAAACTGTTTTTT. Translating gives CASRRTKGDNEKLFF.

V and J are TRBV6-4 and TRBJ2-3; D perhaps matches TRBD1 (5 bases). V lost 0 bases and J 2 bases, leaving 18 bases between the germline ends. Germline V CDR1 and CDR2: MRHNA, SNTAGT. The CDR3 is 18 residues long. The CDR3 bases are TGTGCCAGCAGTGACTCGATACTTACAGGTGGGAACACAGATACGCAGTATTTT. Encoded protein: CASSDSILTGGNTDTQYF.

The V gene is TRBV30, the J gene TRBJ2-5, with a tentative D call TRBD2 (6 bases). This CDR3 is 13 amino acids long. Germline-derived CDR1 and CDR2 are GTSNPN and SVGIG (reference sequence). Trimming took 7 bases from V and 6 from J, leaving 18 bases between them. The CDR3 spells CASEWRGRKTQYF. Written as DNA, the CDR3 is TGTGCCTCCGAATGGAGGGGCCGAAAGACCCAGTACTTC.

This chain uses TRBV6-1 with TRBJ2-7, with D possibly being TRBD2 (6 bases). V lost 0 bases and J lost 2, with 14 bases in between. This CDR3 comprises 16 residues. Per germline, CDR1 MNHNS and CDR2 SASEGT. Written as DNA, the CDR3 is TGTGCCAGCAGTGAAGCGCGGTGGAGGGGCGCCTACGAGCAGTACTTC. This encodes CASSEARWRGAYEQYF.

The gene calls are TRBV30 and TRBJ1-4; maybe TRBD1 (6 bases). CDR3 length equals 16 residues. Germline V gene data show CDR1 as GTSNPN and CDR2 as SVGIG (reference sequence). Trimming removed 3 bases at V and 4 bases at J, with 18 bases between. CDR3 loop: CAWSRGAQGNNEKLFF. The CDR3 nucleotides are TGTGCCTGGAGCCGGGGCGCCCAGGGGAATAATGAAAAACTGTTTTTT.

V gene TRBV5-1 combines with J gene TRBJ2-7; 11 nucleotides align to TRBD2. This CDR3 contains 13 residues. The V gene's germline CDR1 is SGHRS and CDR2 YFSETQ. Losses at the gene ends were 0 bases for V and 7 bases for J; bases not matched to a gene: 0. The CDR3 loop reads CASSLGLAGEQYF. CDR3 coding DNA: TGCGCCAGCAGCTTGGGACTAGCGGGAGAGCAGTACTTC.

The chain recombines TRBV6-1 with TRBJ2-1; no firm D call. The V gene lost 8 bases and the J gene lost 5 bases, with 10 bases spanning the gap. Germline CDR1 is MNHNS and CDR2 is SASEGT. This CDR3 spans 12 amino acids. The CDR3 DNA follows: TGTGCCAGCGTGGCTCCTGACAATGAGCAGTTCTTC. Its translation: CASVAPDNEQFF.

This sequence joins TRBV6-5 and TRBJ1-1; 7 bases map to TRBD1. The CDR3 contains 13 residues. Looked up from germline, CDR1 is MNHEY and CDR2 is SVGAGI. Trimming at V came to 7 bases and at J to 5 bases, leaving 7 bases not matched to a gene. The CDR3 DNA is TGTGCCAGCAATTTCCAGGGGGGAACTGAAGCTTTCTTT. It specifies CASNFQGGTEAFF.